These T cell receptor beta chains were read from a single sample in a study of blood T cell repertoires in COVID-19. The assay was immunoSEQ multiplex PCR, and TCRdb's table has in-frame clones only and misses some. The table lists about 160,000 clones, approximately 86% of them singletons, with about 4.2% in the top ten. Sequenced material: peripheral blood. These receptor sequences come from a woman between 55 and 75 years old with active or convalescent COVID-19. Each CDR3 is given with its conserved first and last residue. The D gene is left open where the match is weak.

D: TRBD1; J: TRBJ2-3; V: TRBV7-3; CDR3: CASSSGNTGGTDTQYF
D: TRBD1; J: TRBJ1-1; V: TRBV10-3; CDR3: CAAIAGQGDTEAFF
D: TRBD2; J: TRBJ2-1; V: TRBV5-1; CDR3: CASSHGLAGGRYEQFF
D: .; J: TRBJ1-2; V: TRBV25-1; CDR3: CASSESGGASDRGYTF
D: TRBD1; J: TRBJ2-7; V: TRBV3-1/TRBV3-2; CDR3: CASSPQGAEQYF
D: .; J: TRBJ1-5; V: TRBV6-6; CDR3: CASSSGKNQPQHF
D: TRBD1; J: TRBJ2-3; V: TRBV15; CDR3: CATRNAFVGTGENTQYF
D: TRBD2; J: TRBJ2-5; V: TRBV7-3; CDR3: CASSLIGGTQETQYF
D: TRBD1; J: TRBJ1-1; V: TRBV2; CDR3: CASSWDSSNTEAFF
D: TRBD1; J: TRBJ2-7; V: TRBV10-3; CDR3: CAISESGTGEGEQYF
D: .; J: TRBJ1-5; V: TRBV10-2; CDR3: CASRSGGYQPQHF
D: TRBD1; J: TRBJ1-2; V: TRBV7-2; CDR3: CASSLVETGFYGYTF
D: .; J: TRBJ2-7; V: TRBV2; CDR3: CASSIGERGEQYF
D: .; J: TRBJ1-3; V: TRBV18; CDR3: CASSPEHPPISGNTIYF
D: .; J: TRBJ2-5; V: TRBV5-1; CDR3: CASSLQAAQETQYF
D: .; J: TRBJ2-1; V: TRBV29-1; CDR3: CSVVASPPTNEQFF
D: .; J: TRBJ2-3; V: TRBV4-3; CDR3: CASSISSTDTQYF
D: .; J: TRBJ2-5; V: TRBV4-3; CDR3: CASSQGVLALQYF
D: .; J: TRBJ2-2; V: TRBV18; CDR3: CASSPGLNTGELFF
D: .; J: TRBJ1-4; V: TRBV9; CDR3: CASSVAVTNEKLFF
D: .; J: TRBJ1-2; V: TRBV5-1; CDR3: CASSLALGAGDGYTF
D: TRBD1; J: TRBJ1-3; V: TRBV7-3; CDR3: CASGVRDRGPGNTIYF
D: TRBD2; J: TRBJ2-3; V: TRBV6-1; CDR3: CASSEALGGGGTDTQYF
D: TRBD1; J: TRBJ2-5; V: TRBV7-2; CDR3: CATSRQGGTETQYF
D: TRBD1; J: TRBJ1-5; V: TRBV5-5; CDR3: CASSLRQGGDSQHF
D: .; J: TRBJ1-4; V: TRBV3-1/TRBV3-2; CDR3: CASSQDPHRVRSTNEKLFF
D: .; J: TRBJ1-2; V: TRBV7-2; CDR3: CASSLAPTTGIPYGYTF
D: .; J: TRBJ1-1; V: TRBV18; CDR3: CASSPGEGNTEAFF
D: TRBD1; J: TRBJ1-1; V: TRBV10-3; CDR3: CAIRSTGDNTEAFF
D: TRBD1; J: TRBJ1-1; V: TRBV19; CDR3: CASSLGQGGMNTEAFF
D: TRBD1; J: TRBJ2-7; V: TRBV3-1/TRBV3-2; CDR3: CASSEGQQFYEQYF
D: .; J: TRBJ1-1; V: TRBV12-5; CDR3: CASGSSEAFF
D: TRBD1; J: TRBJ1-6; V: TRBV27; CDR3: CASGQGVGRGNSPLHF
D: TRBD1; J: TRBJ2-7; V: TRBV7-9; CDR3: CASSFTRARTGDFYEQYF
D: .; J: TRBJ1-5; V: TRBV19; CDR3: CASSIGRGGRSNQPQHF
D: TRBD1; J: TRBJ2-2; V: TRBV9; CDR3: CASSVALGQGAGELFF
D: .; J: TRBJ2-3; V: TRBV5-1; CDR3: CASSLEATFDTQYF
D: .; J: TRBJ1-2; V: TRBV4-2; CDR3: CASSQVEGQTYGYTF
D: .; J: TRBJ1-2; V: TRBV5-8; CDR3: CASSFQIGDYTF
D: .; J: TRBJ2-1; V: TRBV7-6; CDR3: CASSSEAPESYNEQFF
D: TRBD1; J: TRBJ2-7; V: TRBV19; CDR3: CASSMGQNYEQYF
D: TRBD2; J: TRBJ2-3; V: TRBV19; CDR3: CASSPRLAGADTQYF
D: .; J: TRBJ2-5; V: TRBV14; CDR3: CASSPILRGFDQETQYF
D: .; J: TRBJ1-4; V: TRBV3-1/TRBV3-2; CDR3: CASSHADEKLFF
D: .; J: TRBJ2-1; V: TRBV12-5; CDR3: CASGLLFHEQFF
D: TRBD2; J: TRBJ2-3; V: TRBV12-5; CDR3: CASAPGGVTDTQYF
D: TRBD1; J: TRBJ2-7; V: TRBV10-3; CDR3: CAIRGQGSTYEQYF
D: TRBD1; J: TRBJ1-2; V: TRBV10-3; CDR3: CAISGGTEFHGYTF
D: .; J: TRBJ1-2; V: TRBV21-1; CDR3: CASSKVGQGNGYTF